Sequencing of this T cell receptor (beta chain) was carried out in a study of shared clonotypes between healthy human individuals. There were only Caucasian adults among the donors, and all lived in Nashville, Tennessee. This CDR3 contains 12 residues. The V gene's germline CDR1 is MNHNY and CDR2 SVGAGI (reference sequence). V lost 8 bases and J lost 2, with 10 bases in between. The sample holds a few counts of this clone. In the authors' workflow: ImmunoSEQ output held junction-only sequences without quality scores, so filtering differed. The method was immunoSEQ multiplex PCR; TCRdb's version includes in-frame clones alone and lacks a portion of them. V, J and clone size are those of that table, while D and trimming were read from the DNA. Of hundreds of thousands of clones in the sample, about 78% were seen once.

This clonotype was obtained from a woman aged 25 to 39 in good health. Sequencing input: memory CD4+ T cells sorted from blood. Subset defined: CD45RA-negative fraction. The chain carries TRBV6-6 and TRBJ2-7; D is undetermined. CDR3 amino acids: CASSGETYEQYF. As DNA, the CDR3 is TGTGCCAGCTCTGGAGAGACCTACGAGCAGTACTTC.